The rows below give T cell receptor beta chains drawn from one sample of a study of T cell responses to AZD1222 COVID-19 vaccine. Clones were sequenced by immunoSEQ multiplex PCR, and TCRdb holds only the in-frame ones, with some missing. The sample has 110,000 to 150,000 clones, roughly 90% seen once. The starting material was peripheral blood, obtained 28 days after the second AZD1222 dose. These receptors came from an adult who received the AZD1222 COVID-19 vaccine. CDR3s include the opening cysteine and the closing phenylalanine or tryptophan. A D gene is named only where the DNA matches it firmly. Only some rows state a clone size, as once, few, many or a class for expanded clones.

J gene,D gene,V gene,clone size,CDR3 DNA,CDR3 protein
TRBJ1-1,.,TRBV27,.,TGTGCCAGCAGTTTTTATTCCTCGAACACTGAAGCTTTCTTT,CASSFYSSNTEAFF
TRBJ2-6,TRBD1,TRBV6-2/TRBV6-3,.,TGTGCCAGCAGTTTCCTACCCACAGGGGGCTCTGGGGCCAACGTCCTGACTTTC,CASSFLPTGGSGANVLTF
TRBJ1-5,.,TRBV5-4,few,TGTGCCAGCAGCCCGGGGGGCAATCAGCCCCAGCATTTT,CASSPGGNQPQHF
TRBJ2-2,.,TRBV5-1,.,TGCGCCAGCAGCCCGGACAGATACACCGGGGAGCTGTTTTTT,CASSPDRYTGELFF
TRBJ2-2,TRBD2,TRBV3-1/TRBV3-2,.,TGTGCCAGCAGCCAAGAAGGTAGCGGGAAGGCTAACACCGGGGAGCTGTTTTTT,CASSQEGSGKANTGELFF
TRBJ1-2,TRBD1,TRBV19,.,TGTGCCAGTAGTATCGGAGGGGGCAATAACTATGGCTACACCTTC,CASSIGGGNNYGYTF
TRBJ1-1,.,TRBV7-2,.,TGTGCCAGCAGCTACGGACAAGCTTTAAACACTGAAGCTTTCTTT,CASSYGQALNTEAFF
TRBJ2-5,TRBD2,TRBV27,.,TGTGCCAGCAGTAGCGGGAGGGCCGTTGAGACCCAGTACTTC,CASSSGRAVETQYF
TRBJ2-7,.,TRBV19,.,TGTGCCACCCCCAGAAAGGTCGAGCAGTACTTC,CATPRKVEQYF
TRBJ1-4,.,TRBV4-3,once,TGCGCCAGCGCCCTTGCCAGGACTAATGAAAAACTGTTTTTT,CASALARTNEKLFF
TRBJ1-1,.,TRBV19,.,TGTGCCAGTAGTATGGCGAGGAACACTGAAGCTTTCTTT,CASSMARNTEAFF
TRBJ1-2,.,TRBV28,once,TGTGCCAGCAGCCCGACAGTTAACTATGGCTACACCTTC,CASSPTVNYGYTF
TRBJ2-1,.,TRBV19,.,TGTGCCAGTAGTCGGACCCGGGGTTACAATGAGCAGTTCTTC,CASSRTRGYNEQFF
TRBJ1-1,.,TRBV5-1,few,TGCGCCAGCAGCTCTCGCGGGCTTGACACTGAAGCTTTCTTT,CASSSRGLDTEAFF
TRBJ2-7,.,TRBV11-2,.,TGTGCCAGCAGCCCGCTCCAAGAGCAGTACTTC,CASSPLQEQYF
TRBJ1-2,TRBD1,TRBV9,.,TGTGCCAGCAGTGCCGGGACAGCTGGGATGTCAGCTAACTATGGCTACACCTTC,CASSAGTAGMSANYGYTF
TRBJ2-7,.,TRBV10-1,.,TGCGCCAGCAGTGATGGGGTAACTTACGAGCAGTACTTC,CASSDGVTYEQYF
TRBJ1-5,.,TRBV3-1/TRBV3-2,.,TGTGCCAGCAGCCAAGAGGGAGGGAATCAGCCCCAGCATTTT,CASSQEGGNQPQHF
TRBJ1-1,TRBD1,TRBV19,.,TGTGCCAGTAGTATGGGACAGGGGGCTTTCTTT,CASSMGQGAFF
TRBJ2-5,.,TRBV3-1/TRBV3-2,once,TGTGCCAGCAGCCAAGCTAGACATGGCCAAGAGACCCAGTACTTC,CASSQARHGQETQYF
TRBJ1-2,.,TRBV4-1,.,TGCGCCAGCAGCCCAGACTCCTATGGCTACACCTTC,CASSPDSYGYTF
TRBJ1-2,.,TRBV6-2/TRBV6-3,.,TGTGCCAGCAGTTTCCCCGGGCCGGGACTTGGCGGCTACACCTTC,CASSFPGPGLGGYTF
TRBJ2-1,.,TRBV18,.,TGTGCCAGCTCACCACCCCTTTTAGTCCGAAGGAATGAGCAGTTCTTC,CASSPPLLVRRNEQFF
TRBJ1-3,.,TRBV14,once,TGTGCCAGCAGCCAAGTTCAGCACTCTGGAAACACCATATATTTT,CASSQVQHSGNTIYF
TRBJ2-2,TRBD1,TRBV7-9,.,TGTGCCAGCAGCCCACAGGGGGCGGACCTTAACACCGGGGAGCTGTTTTTT,CASSPQGADLNTGELFF
TRBJ1-5,.,TRBV9,.,TGTGCCAGCAGCCCCACGTTGGATAGCAATCAGCCCCAGCATTTT,CASSPTLDSNQPQHF
TRBJ2-7,.,TRBV9,.,TGTGCCAGCAGCGTAGACCCTAGCGCCTCCTACGAGCAGTACTTC,CASSVDPSASYEQYF
TRBJ2-7,.,TRBV18,once,TGTGCCAGCTCAAGTCGTAGGGGCCCCTACGAGCAGTACTTC,CASSSRRGPYEQYF
TRBJ1-2,.,TRBV7-2,.,TGTGCCAGCAGCTTAGACCGGGCGAAAGTCTATGGCTACACCTTC,CASSLDRAKVYGYTF
TRBJ1-5,.,TRBV18,.,TGTGCCAGCTCACCCGAGGCAAATCAGCCCCAGCATTTT,CASSPEANQPQHF
TRBJ1-1,.,TRBV4-3,.,TGCGCCAGCAGCCACGGTCTCGGCAGGTCGAACACTGAAGCTTTCTTT,CASSHGLGRSNTEAFF
TRBJ2-7,TRBD2,TRBV28,.,TGTGCCAGCAGCCCGAGGGGACTAGCTCCCCACGAGCAGTACTTC,CASSPRGLAPHEQYF
TRBJ1-6,.,TRBV12-3/TRBV12-4,few,TGTGCCAGCAGTTACCAGAGCCGGGGGCTCCTCCACTTT,CASSYQSRGLLHF